This T cell receptor beta chain is from a study of blood T cell repertoires in COVID-19 (dated by TCRdb to 2018 to 2021). Turning to the overall study: Samples from collaborators originated in the United States, Italy and Spain and spanned both the acute and convalescent phases of COVID-19. The material from the prospective study consisted of cDNA or gDNA derived from T cells, B-cell-depleted T cells, or PBMCs. Subjects who had been exposed to COVID-19, were actively infected with it, or had recovered from it provided the deeply sampled blood TCRbeta repertoires that made up the dataset. The repertoires were released in a freely available public database meant as a resource for research on the immune response to SARS-CoV-2. Samples came from the ongoing ImmuneRACE study (first 160 participants) plus 1,254 subjects from 6 global collaborators. Sample metadata almost always included a de-identified subject ID, COVID-19 status, age in years and sex. Where HLA class I and class II types were available, the types were taken from metadata supplied by the sample provider, not from assay-based typing. Study-level results and caveats: The amount of clinical and demographic metadata varied by source and participant and was provided uncurated.

Regarding this clone: Its antigen target is currently unknown. The record has no base qualities; no much larger clone is one base away.

Participants in the prospective study were enrolled through a virtual design, were aged roughly 18 to 100 years, and lived in about 25 United States geographic areas. In the prospective study, cohorts were assigned on the basis of participant-reported clinical history obtained from a screening survey and a study questionnaire. Recovered participants in ImmuneRACE Cohort 3 were defined by two consecutive negative NP/OP PCR tests, clearance by a healthcare professional, or resolution of symptoms. Each participant in the prospective study had whole blood, serum and a nasopharyngeal or oropharyngeal swab collected by mobile phlebotomists. Prospective study participants could optionally give additional blood draws and questionnaires over an approximately 2-month period. Blood samples from the prospective study were shipped frozen or at room temperature prior to DNA extraction. Between the V and J ends, shortened by 2 bases and 5 bases respectively, the junction contains 12 bases. CDR1 and CDR2 were assigned from the germline V gene as SGHVS and FQNEAQ. The CDR3 runs 15 amino acids, cysteine and phenylalanine included. Only CDR3 DNA remains: 45 bases, in frame from the first base.

TCRbeta CDR3 regions were amplified from genomic DNA by means of the immunoSEQ Assay, a bias-controlled multiplex PCR. Concerning the study's data processing: Within the assay, amplification of reference gene primers was used to estimate how many nucleated cells each sample contained. To quantify the absolute abundance of each unique TCRbeta CDR3 rearrangement, sequence reads were collapsed and filtered. For each sample, productive Simpson clonality was calculated as the square root of Simpson's diversity index over productive rearrangements. Held by TCRdb, this immuneACCESS table contains in-frame sequences only and omits some clones. Under half of the omission traces to an unresolved V gene where checked; the cause of the rest is unknown. V, J and clone size were drawn from that table, and D and trimming were deduced from the DNA. The sample table lists roughly 150,000 clones, around 80% of them with a count of one. The ten top clones hold 5% to 6% of the sample.

The sequenced sample was PBMCs or T cells enriched from blood (not recorded which). The clonotype comes from a man in his forties who had recovered from COVID-19. The rearrangement combines TRBV7-8 with TRBJ2-2, with TRBD1 perhaps the D gene, on 5 matching bases. The DNA sequence is TGTGCCAGCAGCTTACAGGGCCGTCTAACCGGGGAGCTGTTTTTT. Translated, this is CASSLQGRLTGELFF.